This T cell receptor beta chain was documented in a study of blood T cell repertoires in COVID-19 (dated by TCRdb to the early 2020s). Regarding the study in general: Samples from collaborators originated in the United States, Italy and Spain and spanned both the acute and convalescent phases of COVID-19. The samples were drawn from two sources: the first 160 participants of the ongoing ImmuneRACE study, and fewer than 1,500 subjects contributed by 6 global collaborators. The material from the prospective study consisted of cDNA or gDNA derived from T cells, B-cell-depleted T cells, or PBMCs. A de-identified subject ID, COVID-19 status, age in years and sex were almost always included in the sample metadata. Where available, HLA class I and class II types were obtained from metadata supplied by the sample provider rather than from assay-based typing. The repertoires were made available in a free public database intended to serve as a resource for research on the immune response to SARS-CoV-2. The dataset comprised deeply sampled blood TCRbeta repertoires from subjects exposed to, actively infected with, or recovered from COVID-19. Here is what the overall study found, with its caveats: The quantity of clinical and demographic metadata differed by source and by participant and was supplied without curation.

With regard to this clone: Its antigen is still unknown. Base qualities are not at hand, and no much larger clone is one base apart.

Whole blood was collected in K2EDTA tubes by collaborating institutions according to the institutions' own protocols. Collaborator samples were shipped for TCRbeta analysis as frozen whole blood, isolated PBMCs, or DNA extracted from either sample type. The germline V gene supplies CDR1 SGHRS and CDR2 YFSETQ. The CDR3, from cysteine to phenylalanine, totals 16 residues. The CDR3 DNA has 48 bases and is translated from base 1. At the junction V is shortened by 5 bases and J by 5 bases, with 21 bases in between. TCRbeta CDR3 regions were amplified from genomic DNA using the immunoSEQ Assay, a bias-controlled multiplex PCR. As for the original processing: Nucleated cell counts per sample were estimated from amplification of reference gene primers within the assay. To quantify the absolute abundance of each unique TCRbeta CDR3 rearrangement, sequence reads were collapsed and filtered. For each sample, productive Simpson clonality was calculated as the square root of Simpson's diversity index across productive rearrangements. TCRdb's version of the immuneACCESS table is confined to in-frame rearrangements and falls short of the full clone set. An unresolved V gene accounts for under half of the shortfall where checked; the remainder is of unknown origin. The V and J calls and clone size were taken over from that table, and D and trimming were inferred from the DNA. The sample table holds some 130,000 clones, of which 90% were seen once. Together, the top ten hold around 3.7% of the sample.

This chain joins TRBV5-1 to TRBJ2-3, with a weak D call of TRBD2 (7 bases match). Input material: peripheral blood. This TCR came from a man in his fifties or sixties with active COVID-19. The DNA sequence follows: TGCGCCAGCAGGAGAACAGCGGGGATGACAGGAGATACGCAGTATTTT. Its product reads: CASRRTAGMTGDTQYF.